This TCR beta chain was identified in a study of sequential checkpoint blockade in melanoma. Study-wide findings and caveats: Response in arm A was associated with pretreatment TIL clonality.

The repertoire was sequenced with immunoSEQ multiplex PCR; TCRdb's copy has only in-frame clones and lacks some. The repertoire includes fewer than 7,000 clones, more than 25% of them detected once, and just over 9.5% sits in the top ten. After removal of 5 bases from V and 1 base from J, the junction contained 7 bases not matched to a gene. Germline values: CDR1 MDHEN, CDR2 SYDVKM. This CDR3 contains 15 residues. Indicated treatment: randomized to nivolumab then ipilimumab (arm A) or the reverse (arm B). As to this clone: The antigen is not known.

The gene calls are TRBV28 and TRBJ1-1; the match to TRBD1 covers 7 bases. The sequencing used tumor tissue (inferred from file names), collected from a patient given nivolumab and ipilimumab in sequence. The receptor comes from a human donor with melanoma. The CDR3 DNA reads TGTGCCAGCAGTAAACAGGGGATGGGGAACACTGAAGCTTTCTTT. Translated, it gives CASSKQGMGNTEAFF.